This entry concerns a single TCR beta chain. Its antigen is unknown. TCRdb fed the reads into MiXCR, producing one record per CDR3 protein. The sample has 680,000 or so distinct CDR3 sequences; roughly 33% are singletons. CDR3 size: 13 residues. Germline V gene lookup returns CDR1 ENHRY and CDR2 SYGVKD. Trimming took 11 bases from V and 3 from J, leaving 16 bases between them. These data come from a study of T cell repertoires in cytomegalovirus infection. At the level of the study: CMV epitopes, recently identified HLA-C-restricted and well-studied HLA-B-restricted, were used. Study-level findings and limits: Carriage of CMV together with the relevant HLA was identifiable through cumulative public TCR beta family frequency.

The receptor was derived from a human donor in good health (CMV status not recorded). Some clones in this sample may be carry-over from other donors' samples. The V call is TRBV10-3, the J call TRBJ2-5; tentatively, D is TRBD2 (6 bases). The sequencing here drew on cultured PBMCs, taken from culture after CMV antigen stimulation. CDR3 loop: CAAGGTQEETQYF. CDR3 in DNA: TGTGCCGCTGGGGGGACGCAGGAAGAGACCCAGTACTTC.